This T cell receptor (beta chain) was captured by sequencing in a study of blood T cell repertoires in COVID-19. For the study at large: The United States, Italy and Spain provided the acute and convalescent COVID-19 samples. Nucleic acid was either cDNA or gDNA, and it came from T cells, B-cell-depleted T cells, or PBMCs.

This clone was recorded only once. In the source study's methods: Scientists estimated how many nucleated cells there were by amplifying reference gene primers. The repertoire was sequenced with immunoSEQ multiplex PCR; TCRdb's copy has only in-frame clones and lacks some. That table supplies the V and J calls and clone size; D and trimming were determined from the DNA. The data contain some 80,000 clones, around 85% of them singletons. Germline assignment: CDR1 SGHTA and CDR2 FQGNSA. The length of the CDR3 is 15 residues. The trim removed 9 bases at V and 3 bases at J, leaving 8 bases unmatched. Sequencing input: peripheral blood. The TCR was taken from a woman of 80 years or more with active or convalescent COVID-19. V is TRBV7-2 and J is TRBJ2-2, with 9 bases fitting TRBD1. DNA for the CDR3: TGTGCCAGTTCATACAGGGGGCCCCACACCGGGGAGCTGTTTTTT. Protein product: CASSYRGPHTGELFF.